This TCR beta chain originates from a study of STAT3 mutations in large granular lymphocyte leukemia. The assay was immunoSEQ multiplex PCR, and TCRdb's table has in-frame clones only and misses some. The sample consists of 1,500 to 2,000 clones, approximately 63% of them appearing once. Note on this clone: Its matching antigen is unknown.

Study outcomes and limitations: No sample exists from the first appearance of each clone. At least one immunodominant TCR beta clonotype appeared in every T-cell large granular lymphocyte leukemia patient.

The CDR3 runs 13 residues. The V end lost 2 bases, the J end lost 1 base, and 8 bases lay between the germline ends. CDR1 is GTSNPN, CDR2 SVGIG, per germline (reference sequence). Specimen: peripheral blood mononuclear cells. The chain uses TRBV30 and TRBJ2-5, with a tentative D call TRBD1 (5 bases). The sequence derives from a woman in her seventies with T-cell large granular lymphocyte leukemia. Some clones in this sample may be carry-over from other donors' samples. The CDR3 loop reads CAWSRQRQETQYF. In DNA form, the CDR3 reads TGTGCCTGGAGTAGACAGCGCCAAGAGACCCAGTACTTC.